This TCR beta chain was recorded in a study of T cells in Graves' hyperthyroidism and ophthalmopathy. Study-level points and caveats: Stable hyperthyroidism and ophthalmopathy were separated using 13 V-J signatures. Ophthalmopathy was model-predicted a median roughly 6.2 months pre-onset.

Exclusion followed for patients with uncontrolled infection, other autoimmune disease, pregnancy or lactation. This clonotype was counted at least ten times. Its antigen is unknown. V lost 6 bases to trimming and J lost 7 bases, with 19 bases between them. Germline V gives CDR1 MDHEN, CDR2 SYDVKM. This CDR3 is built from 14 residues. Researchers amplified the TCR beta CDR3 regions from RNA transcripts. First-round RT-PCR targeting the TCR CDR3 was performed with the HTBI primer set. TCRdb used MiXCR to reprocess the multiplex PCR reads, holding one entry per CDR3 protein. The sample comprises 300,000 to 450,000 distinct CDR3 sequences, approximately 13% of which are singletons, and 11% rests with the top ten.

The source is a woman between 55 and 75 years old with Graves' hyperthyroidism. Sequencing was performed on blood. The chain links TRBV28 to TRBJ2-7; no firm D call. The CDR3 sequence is CASRPGAGLGEQYF. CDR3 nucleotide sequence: TGTGCCAGCAGGCCCGGCGCAGGTTTGGGAGAGCAGTACTTC.